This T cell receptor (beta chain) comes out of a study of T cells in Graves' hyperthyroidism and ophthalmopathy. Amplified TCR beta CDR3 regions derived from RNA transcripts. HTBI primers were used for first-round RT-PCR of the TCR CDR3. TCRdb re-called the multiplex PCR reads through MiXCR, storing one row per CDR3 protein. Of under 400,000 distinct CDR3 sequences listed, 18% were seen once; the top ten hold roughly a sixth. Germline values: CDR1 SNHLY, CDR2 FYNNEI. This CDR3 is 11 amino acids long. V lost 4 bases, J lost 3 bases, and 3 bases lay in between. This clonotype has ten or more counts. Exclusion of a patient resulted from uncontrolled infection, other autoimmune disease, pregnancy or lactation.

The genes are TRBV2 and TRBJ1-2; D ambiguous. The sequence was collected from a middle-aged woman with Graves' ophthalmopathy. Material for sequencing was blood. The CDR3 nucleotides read TGTGCCAGCAGTGGACACTATGGCTACACCTTC. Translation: CASSGHYGYTF.